The source of this T cell receptor beta chain is a study of T cell responses to AZD1222 COVID-19 vaccine. Repertoires were generated with immunoSEQ multiplex PCR, while TCRdb's copy carries only in-frame clones and drops some. This sample carries about 200,000 clones, just over 90% of them seen once, and the ten largest clones take around 3.5%. V was shortened by 8 bases and J by 1 base, with 6 bases between the two germline ends. CDR1 SEHNR and CDR2 FQNEAQ come from the germline V gene (reference sequence). There are 12 residues in the CDR3. The V gene is TRBV7-9, the J gene TRBJ1-5; the D is unclear. The sample in question was peripheral blood, obtained 28 days after the second AZD1222 dose. This TCR came from an adult who received the AZD1222 COVID-19 vaccine. CDR3 in DNA: TGTGCCAGCGGAGGAAGCAATCAGCCCCAGCATTTT. It specifies CASGGSNQPQHF.